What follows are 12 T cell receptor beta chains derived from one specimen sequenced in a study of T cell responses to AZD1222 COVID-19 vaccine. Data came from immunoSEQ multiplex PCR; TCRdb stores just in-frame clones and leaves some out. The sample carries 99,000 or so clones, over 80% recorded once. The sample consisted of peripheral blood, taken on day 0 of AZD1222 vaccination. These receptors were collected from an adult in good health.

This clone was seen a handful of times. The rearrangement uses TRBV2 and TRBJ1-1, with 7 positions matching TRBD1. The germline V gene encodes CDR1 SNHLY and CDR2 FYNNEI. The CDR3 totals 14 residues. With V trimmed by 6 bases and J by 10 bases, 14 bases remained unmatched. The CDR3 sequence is CASSLGGGYRGAFF. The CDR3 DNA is TGTGCCAGCAGCCTAGGGGGCGGCTATAGAGGAGCTTTCTTT. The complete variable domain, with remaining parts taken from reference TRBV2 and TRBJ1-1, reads EPEVTQTPSHQVTQMGQEVILRCVPISNHLYFYWYRQILGQKVEFLVSFYNNEISEKSEIFDDQFSVERPDGSNFTLKIRSTKLEDSAMYFCASSLGGGYRGAFFGQGTRLTVV.

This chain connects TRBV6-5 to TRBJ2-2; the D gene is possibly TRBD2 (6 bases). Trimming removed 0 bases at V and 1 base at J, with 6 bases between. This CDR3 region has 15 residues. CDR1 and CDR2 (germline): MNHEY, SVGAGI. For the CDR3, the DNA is TGTGCCAGCAGTTACTCTAGCGGGAACACCGGGGAGCTGTTTTTT. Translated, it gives CASSYSSGNTGELFF.

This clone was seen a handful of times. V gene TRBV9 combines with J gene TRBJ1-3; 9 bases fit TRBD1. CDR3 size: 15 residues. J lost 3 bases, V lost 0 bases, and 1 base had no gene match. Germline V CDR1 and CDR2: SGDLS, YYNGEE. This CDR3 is CASSVGGQGGNTIYF. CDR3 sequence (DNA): TGTGCCAGCAGCGTAGGGGGACAGGGTGGAAACACCATATATTTT.

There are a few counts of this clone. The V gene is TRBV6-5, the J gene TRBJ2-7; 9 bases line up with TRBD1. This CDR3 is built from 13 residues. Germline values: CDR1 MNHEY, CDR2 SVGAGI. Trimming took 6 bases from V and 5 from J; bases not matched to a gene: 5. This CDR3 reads CASSLQGAHEQYF. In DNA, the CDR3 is TGTGCCAGCAGCTTACAGGGGGCCCACGAGCAGTACTTC.

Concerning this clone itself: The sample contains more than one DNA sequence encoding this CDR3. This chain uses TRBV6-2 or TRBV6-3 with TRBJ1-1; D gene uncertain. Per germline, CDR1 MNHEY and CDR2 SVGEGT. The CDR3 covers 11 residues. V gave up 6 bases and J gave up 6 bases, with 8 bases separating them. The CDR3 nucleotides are TGTGCCAGCAGCCAAGGTGCTGAAGCTTTCTTT. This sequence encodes CASSQGAEAFF.

This chain's CDR3 is CASSTGLAGGYNEQFF. The CDR3 DNA reads as TGCGCCAGCAGCACGGGACTAGCGGGGGGTTACAATGAGCAGTTCTTC. The chain couples TRBV5-1 to TRBJ2-1; 15 bases align to TRBD2. Germline values: CDR1 SGHRS, CDR2 YFSETQ. V gave up 4 bases and J gave up 4 bases; unmatched junction bases: 3. CDR3 length: 16 residues.

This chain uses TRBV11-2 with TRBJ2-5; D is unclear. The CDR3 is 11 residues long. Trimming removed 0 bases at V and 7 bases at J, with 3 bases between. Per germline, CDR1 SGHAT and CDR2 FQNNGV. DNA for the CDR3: TGTGCCAGCAGCTTAGAGGGGACCCAGTACTTC. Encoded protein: CASSLEGTQYF.

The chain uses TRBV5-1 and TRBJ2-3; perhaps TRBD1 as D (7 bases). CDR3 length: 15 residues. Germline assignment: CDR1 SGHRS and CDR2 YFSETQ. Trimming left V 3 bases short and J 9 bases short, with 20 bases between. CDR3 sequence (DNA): TGCGCCAGCAGCTCCCCCCGGGAGACAGGGAGGACGCAGTATTTT. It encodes CASSSPRETGRTQYF. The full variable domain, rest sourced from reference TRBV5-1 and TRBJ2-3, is KAGVTQTPRYLIKTRGQQVTLSCSPISGHRSVSWYQQTPGQGLQFLFEYFSETQRNKGNFPGRFSGRQFSNSRSEMNVSTLELGDSALYLCASSSPRETGRTQYFGPGTRLTVL.

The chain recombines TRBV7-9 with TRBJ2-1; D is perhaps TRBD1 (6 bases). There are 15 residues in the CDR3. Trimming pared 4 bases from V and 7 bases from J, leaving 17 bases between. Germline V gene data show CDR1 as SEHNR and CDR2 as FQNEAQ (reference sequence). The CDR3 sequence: CASSSEGAGVNEQFF. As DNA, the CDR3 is TGTGCCAGCAGCTCAGAGGGAGCAGGGGTGAATGAGCAGTTCTTC. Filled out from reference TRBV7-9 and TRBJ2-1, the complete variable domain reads DTGVSQNPRHKITKRGQNVTFRCDPISEHNRLYWYRQTLGQGPEFLTYFQNEAQLEKSRLLSDRFSAERPKGSFSTLEIQRTEQGDSAMYLCASSSEGAGVNEQFFGPGTRLTVL.

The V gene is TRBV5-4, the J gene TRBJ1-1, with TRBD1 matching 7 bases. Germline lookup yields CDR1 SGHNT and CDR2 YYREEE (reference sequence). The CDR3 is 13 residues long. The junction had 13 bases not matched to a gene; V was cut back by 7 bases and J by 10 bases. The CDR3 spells CASGSRGGRPAFF. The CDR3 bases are TGTGCCAGCGGAAGCAGGGGGGGTCGGCCAGCTTTCTTT. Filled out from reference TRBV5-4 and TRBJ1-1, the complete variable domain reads ETGVTQSPTHLIKTRGQQVTLRCSSQSGHNTVSWYQQALGQGPQFIFQYYREEENGRGNFPPRFSGLQFPNYSSELNVNALELDDSALYLCASGSRGGRPAFFGQGTRLTVV.

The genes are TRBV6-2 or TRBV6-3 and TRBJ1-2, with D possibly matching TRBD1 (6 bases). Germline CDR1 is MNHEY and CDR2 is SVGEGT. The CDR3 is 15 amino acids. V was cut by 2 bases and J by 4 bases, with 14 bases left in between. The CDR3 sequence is CASSYETGTSYGYTF. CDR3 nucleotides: TGTGCCAGCAGTTACGAGACAGGAACGAGCTATGGCTACACCTTC.

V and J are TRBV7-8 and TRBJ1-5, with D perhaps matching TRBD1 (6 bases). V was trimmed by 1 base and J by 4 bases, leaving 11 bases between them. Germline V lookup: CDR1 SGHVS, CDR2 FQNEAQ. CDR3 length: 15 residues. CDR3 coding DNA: TGTGCCAGCAGCTTAGGCGGTAGGGGGAATCAGCCCCAGCATTTT. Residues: CASSLGGRGNQPQHF.